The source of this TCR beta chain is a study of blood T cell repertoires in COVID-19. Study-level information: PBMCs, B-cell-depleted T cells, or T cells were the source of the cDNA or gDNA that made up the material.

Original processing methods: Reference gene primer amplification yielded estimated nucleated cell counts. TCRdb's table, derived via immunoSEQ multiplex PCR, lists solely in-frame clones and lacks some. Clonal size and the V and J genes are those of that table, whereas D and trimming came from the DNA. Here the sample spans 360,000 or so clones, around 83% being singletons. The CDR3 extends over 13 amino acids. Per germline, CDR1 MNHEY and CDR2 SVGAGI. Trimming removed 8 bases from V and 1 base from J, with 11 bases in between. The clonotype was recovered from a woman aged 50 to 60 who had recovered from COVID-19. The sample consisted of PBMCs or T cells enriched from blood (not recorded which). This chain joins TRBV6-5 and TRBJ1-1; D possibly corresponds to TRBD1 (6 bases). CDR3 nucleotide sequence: TGTGCCAGCCGAAGGACAGCGAACACTGAAGCTTTCTTT. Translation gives CASRRTANTEAFF.